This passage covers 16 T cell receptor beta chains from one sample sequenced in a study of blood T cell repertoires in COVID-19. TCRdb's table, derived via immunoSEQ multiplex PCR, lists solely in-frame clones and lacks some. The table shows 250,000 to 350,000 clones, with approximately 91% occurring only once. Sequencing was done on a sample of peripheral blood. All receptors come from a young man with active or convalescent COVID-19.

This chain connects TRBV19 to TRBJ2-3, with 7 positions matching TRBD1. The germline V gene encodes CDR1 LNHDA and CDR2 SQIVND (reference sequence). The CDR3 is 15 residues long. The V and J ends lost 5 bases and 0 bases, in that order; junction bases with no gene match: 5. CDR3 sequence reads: CASSHDRESTDTQYF. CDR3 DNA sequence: TGTGCCAGTAGTCACGACAGGGAGAGCACAGATACGCAGTATTTT.

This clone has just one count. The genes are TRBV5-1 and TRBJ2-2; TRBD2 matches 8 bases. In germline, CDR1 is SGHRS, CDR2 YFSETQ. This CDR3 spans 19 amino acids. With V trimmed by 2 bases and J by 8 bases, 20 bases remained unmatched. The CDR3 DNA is TGCGCCAGCAGCTTCCCCCAAGAGGCGGGGGGTGAGAATGTTGGGGAGCTGTTTTTT. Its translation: CASSFPQEAGGENVGELFF. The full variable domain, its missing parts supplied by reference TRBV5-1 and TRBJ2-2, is KAGVTQTPRYLIKTRGQQVTLSCSPISGHRSVSWYQQTPGQGLQFLFEYFSETQRNKGNFPGRFSGRQFSNSRSEMNVSTLELGDSALYLCASSFPQEAGGENVGELFFGEGSRLTVL.

The CDR3 region has the DNA TGCGCCAGCAGCGTAGCGGCCGGGGTTGGAAACACCATATATTTT. This gives the protein CASSVAAGVGNTIYF. This chain links TRBV5-1 with TRBJ1-3; D not resolved. V dropped 4 bases and J dropped 3 bases, with 14 bases sitting between them. There are 15 residues in the CDR3. From germline, CDR1 is SGHRS and CDR2 YFSETQ.

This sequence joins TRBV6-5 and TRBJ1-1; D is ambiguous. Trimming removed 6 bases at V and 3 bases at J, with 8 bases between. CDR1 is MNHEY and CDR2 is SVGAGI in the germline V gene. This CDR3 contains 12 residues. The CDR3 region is CASSPSDTEAFF. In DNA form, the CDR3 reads TGTGCCAGCAGCCCCTCCGACACTGAAGCTTTCTTT.

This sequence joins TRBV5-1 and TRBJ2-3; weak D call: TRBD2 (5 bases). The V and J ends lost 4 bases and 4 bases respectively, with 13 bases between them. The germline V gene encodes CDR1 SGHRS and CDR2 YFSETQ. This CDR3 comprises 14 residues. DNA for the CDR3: TGCGCCAGCAGCCCGGCGGAGGTCCCAGATACGCAGTATTTT. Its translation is CASSPAEVPDTQYF.

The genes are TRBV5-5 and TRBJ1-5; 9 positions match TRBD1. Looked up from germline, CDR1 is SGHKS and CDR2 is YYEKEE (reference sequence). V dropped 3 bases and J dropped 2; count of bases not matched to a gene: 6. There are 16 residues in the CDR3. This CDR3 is CASSWGTGNGNQPQHF. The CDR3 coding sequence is TGTGCCAGCAGCTGGGGGACAGGGAATGGCAATCAGCCCCAGCATTTT.

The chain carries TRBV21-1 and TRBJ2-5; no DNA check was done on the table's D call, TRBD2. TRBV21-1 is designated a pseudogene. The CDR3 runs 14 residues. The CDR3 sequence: CASSKCSIQETQYF. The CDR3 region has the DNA TGTGCCAGCAGCAAATGTAGCATCCAAGAGACCCAGTACTTC.

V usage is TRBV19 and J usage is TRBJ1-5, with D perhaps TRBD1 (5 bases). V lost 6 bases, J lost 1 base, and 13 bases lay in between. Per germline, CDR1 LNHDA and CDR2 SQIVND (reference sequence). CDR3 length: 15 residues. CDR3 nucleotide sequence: TGTGCCAGTAGGTTGGGGCAGTACAGCAATCAGCCCCAGCATTTT. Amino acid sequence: CASRLGQYSNQPQHF.

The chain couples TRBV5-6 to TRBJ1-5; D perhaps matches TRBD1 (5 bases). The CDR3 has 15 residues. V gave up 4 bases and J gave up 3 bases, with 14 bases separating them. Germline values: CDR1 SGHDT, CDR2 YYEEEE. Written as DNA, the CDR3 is TGTGCCAGCAGCCAGGGTGGAACGCTCAATCAGCCCCAGCATTTT. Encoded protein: CASSQGGTLNQPQHF.

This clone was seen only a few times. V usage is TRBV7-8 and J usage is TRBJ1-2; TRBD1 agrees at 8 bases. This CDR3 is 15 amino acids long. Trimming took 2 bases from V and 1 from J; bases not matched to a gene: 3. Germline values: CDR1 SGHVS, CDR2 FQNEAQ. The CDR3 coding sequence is TGTGCCAGCAGCTTAAAACAGGGGGGTAACTATGGCTACACCTTC. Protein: CASSLKQGGNYGYTF.

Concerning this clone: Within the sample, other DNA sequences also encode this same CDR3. The CDR3 DNA reads TGCAGTGCTTCGAGCAATGAGCAGTTCTTC. This codes for CSASSNEQFF. The genes are TRBV20-1 and TRBJ2-1, with D hard to call. V dropped 5 bases and J dropped 6 bases, with 5 bases sitting between them. Germline V lookup: CDR1 DFQATT, CDR2 SNEGSKA (reference sequence). This CDR3 has 10 residues.

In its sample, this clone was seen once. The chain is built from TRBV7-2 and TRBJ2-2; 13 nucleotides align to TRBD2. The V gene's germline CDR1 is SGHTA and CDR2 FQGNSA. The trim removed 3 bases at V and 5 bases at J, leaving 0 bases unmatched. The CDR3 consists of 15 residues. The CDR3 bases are TGTGCCAGCAGCTTGACTAGCGGGGGGACCGGGGAGCTGTTTTTT. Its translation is CASSLTSGGTGELFF.

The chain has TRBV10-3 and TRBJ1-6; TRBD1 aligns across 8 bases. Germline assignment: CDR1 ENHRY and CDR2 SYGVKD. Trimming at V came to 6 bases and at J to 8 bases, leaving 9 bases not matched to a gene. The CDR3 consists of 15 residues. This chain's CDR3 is CAISATGDSYSPLHF. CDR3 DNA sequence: TGTGCCATCAGCGCGACAGGGGATTCGTATTCACCCCTCCACTTT.

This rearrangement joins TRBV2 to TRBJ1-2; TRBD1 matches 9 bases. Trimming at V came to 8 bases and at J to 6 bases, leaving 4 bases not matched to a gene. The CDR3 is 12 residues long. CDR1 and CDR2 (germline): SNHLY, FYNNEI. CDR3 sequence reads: CASRDRVHGYTF. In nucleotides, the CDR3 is TGTGCCAGCCGGGACAGGGTTCATGGCTACACCTTC.

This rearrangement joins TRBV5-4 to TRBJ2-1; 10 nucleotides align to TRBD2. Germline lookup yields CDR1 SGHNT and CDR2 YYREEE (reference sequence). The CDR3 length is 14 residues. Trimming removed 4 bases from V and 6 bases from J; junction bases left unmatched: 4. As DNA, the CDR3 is TGTGCCAGCAGCCCAGCGGGGGGGTCCAATGAGCAGTTCTTC. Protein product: CASSPAGGSNEQFF.

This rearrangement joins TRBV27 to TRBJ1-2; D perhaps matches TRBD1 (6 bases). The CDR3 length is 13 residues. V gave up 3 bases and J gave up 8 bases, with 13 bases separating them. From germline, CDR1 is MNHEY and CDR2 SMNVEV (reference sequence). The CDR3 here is CASSFWEGGGYTF. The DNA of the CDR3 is TGTGCCAGCAGTTTCTGGGAGGGGGGGGGCTACACCTTC.